The present entry profiles one T cell receptor beta chain with its context. The data were taken from a study of blood T cell repertoires in COVID-19. For the study at large: Sample material is recorded as cDNA or gDNA derived from T cells, B-cell-depleted T cells, or PBMCs.

The CDR3 is 15 amino acids. The germline CDR1 and CDR2 sequences are MDHEN and SYDVKM. V shed 6 bases and J 7 bases; nucleotides not matched to a gene: 11. As handled by the study authors: Reference gene primer amplification in the assay estimated nucleated cell counts. Some clones are missing from TCRdb's copy, which holds only in-frame ones; the method was immunoSEQ multiplex PCR. From that table come the V and J calls and clone size; the DNA was used to work out D and trimming. In the table there are a few hundred thousand clones, 90% of which are singletons. Sequencing input: PBMCs or T cells enriched from blood (not recorded which). The chain links TRBV28 to TRBJ1-2; 10 bases agree with TRBD1. The receptor's source is a woman aged 18-29 years with acute COVID-19. The CDR3 coding sequence is TGTGCCAGCAGACGAAGCCTGACAGGGGGCCTTGGCTACACCTTC. It translates to CASRRSLTGGLGYTF.